This is a list of T cell receptor beta chains from one sample in a study of OX40 agonist ivuxolimab in advanced cancers. Sequencing was performed with immunoSEQ multiplex PCR; in TCRdb, only in-frame clones are kept and a portion is missing. Of more than 60,000 clones in the sample, 75% to 80% were seen once. The sequencing used CD4+ or CD8+ T cells sorted from blood, collected in a trial of the OX40 agonist ivuxolimab. These receptors were taken from an adult with an advanced solid tumor such as melanoma, head and neck, liver or kidney cancer. CDR3s include the opening cysteine and the closing phenylalanine or tryptophan. Each record gives: clone size, V gene, J gene, D gene, CDR3 DNA, CDR3 protein. D genes are given only for firm matches. Clone size is shown for a subset of rows, as once, few, many or a class of expanded clone.

NA	TRBV6-6	TRBJ2-2	TRBD1	TGTGCCAGCTGGACAGGCGGAAACACCGGGGAGCTGTTTTTT	CASWTGGNTGELFF
NA	TRBV6-1	TRBJ1-5	NA	TGTGCCAGCAGTAGGACGGGGGGCGGGGATCAGCCCCAGCATTTT	CASSRTGGGDQPQHF
few	TRBV11-2	TRBJ2-5	NA	TGTGCCAGCAGCCCCCGTGATCAGGGGCTGGAAGAGACCCAGTACTTC	CASSPRDQGLEETQYF
NA	TRBV28	TRBJ2-5	TRBD2	TGTGCCAGCAGTCCTGGCGGGAGGGCCGCAGAGACCCAGTACTTC	CASSPGGRAAETQYF
NA	TRBV7-9	TRBJ2-7	TRBD1	TGTGCCAGCAGCTTAGCGCCCACAGGGGGCTCCGAGCAGTACTTC	CASSLAPTGGSEQYF
NA	TRBV7-9	TRBJ2-6	NA	TGTGCCAGCAGCTCAGACAACTCTGGGGCCAACGTCCTGACTTTC	CASSSDNSGANVLTF
NA	TRBV19	TRBJ2-5	NA	TGTGCCAGTAGTCTTCAGGGGGGCGGGGAGACCCAGTACTTC	CASSLQGGGETQYF
NA	TRBV19	TRBJ1-3	NA	TGTGCCAGTAGTACCCTGGCAGGGGACGGAAACACCATATATTTT	CASSTLAGDGNTIYF
NA	TRBV6-1	TRBJ2-7	TRBD1	TGTGCCAGCAGTCCGAGGCAGGGGGACTACGAGCAGTACTTC	CASSPRQGDYEQYF
once	TRBV4-2	TRBJ1-2	NA	TGTGCCAGCAGCCAAGATGCGGCCTCTAACTATGGCTACACCTTC	CASSQDAASNYGYTF
NA	TRBV5-4	TRBJ2-7	TRBD1	TGTGCCAGCAGCACACAGGGGGCTGAAGAGCAGTACTTC	CASSTQGAEEQYF
few	TRBV5-1	TRBJ2-3	TRBD1	TGCGCCAGCAGACAGACAGGGGACGGGGCAGATACGCAGTATTTT	CASRQTGDGADTQYF
few	TRBV4-1	TRBJ2-1	TRBD1	TGCGCCAGCAGAGAACAGACAGGGAGCGACTCCTACAATGAGCAGTTCTTC	CASREQTGSDSYNEQFF
NA	TRBV11-2	TRBJ2-7	NA	TGTGCCAGCAGCTTAGATTTGGGTGACGAGCAGTACTTC	CASSLDLGDEQYF
NA	TRBV7-3	TRBJ2-7	TRBD1	TGTGCCAGCAGCTTAATAGCAGGGGGTGCATTCGAGCAGTACTTC	CASSLIAGGAFEQYF
NA	TRBV6-1	TRBJ1-2	NA	TGTGCCAGCAGTGAGACAGGTTCAACGTATGGCTACACCTTC	CASSETGSTYGYTF
few	TRBV12-5	TRBJ1-1	NA	TGTGCTAGTGGTTTGGTTGGAACGCGACTGATGAACACTGAAGCTTTCTTT	CASGLVGTRLMNTEAFF
NA	TRBV19	TRBJ2-3	NA	TGTGCCAGTAGGGCGGTCCCAGGGGATACGCAGTATTTT	CASRAVPGDTQYF
NA	TRBV28	TRBJ2-3	TRBD1	TGTGCCAGCAGTACCAGACAGGGGTACCCCACAGATACGCAGTATTTT	CASSTRQGYPTDTQYF
NA	TRBV7-3	TRBJ2-6	NA	TGTGCCAGCAGCTTAATCCCTGGGGCCAACGTCCTGACTTTC	CASSLIPGANVLTF
NA	TRBV5-6	TRBJ1-4	NA	TGTGCCAGCAGCTTGGTTGGGCAGGGCACTGAAAAACTGTTTTTT	CASSLVGQGTEKLFF
NA	TRBV30	TRBJ2-7	NA	TGTGCCTGGAGTGTTGGGGGGCGATCCTACGAGCAGTACTTC	CAWSVGGRSYEQYF
NA	TRBV7-7	TRBJ2-1	TRBD2	TGTGCTAGCAGCTTAGGCCCTAGCGGGGGGGCGGGCTACAATGAGCAGTTCTTC	CASSLGPSGGAGYNEQFF
NA	TRBV7-2	TRBJ2-1	TRBD2	TGTGCCAGCAGGTGGACTAGCGGGAGGGCCTATGAGCAGTTCTTC	CASRWTSGRAYEQFF
NA	TRBV13	TRBJ2-5	NA	TGTGCCAGCACTGACCGCGGGTACCAAGAGACCCAGTACTTC	CASTDRGYQETQYF
NA	TRBV6-1	TRBJ1-6	TRBD1	TGTGCCAGCAGTGGCGGGACAGAAAATTCACCCCTCCACTTT	CASSGGTENSPLHF
NA	TRBV6-6	TRBJ2-1	NA	TGTGCCAGCCTGGGGTTCCTTCAGAATGAGCAGTTCTTC	CASLGFLQNEQFF
NA	TRBV5-1	TRBJ2-3	TRBD2	TGCGCCAGCAGCGGAGACGGCGGGAGGATGTCAGATACGCAGTATTTT	CASSGDGGRMSDTQYF
NA	TRBV18	TRBJ2-7	NA	TGTGCCAGCTCACCACCGAGTTCCAGGGCCTACGAGCAGTACTTC	CASSPPSSRAYEQYF
few	TRBV9	TRBJ2-1	NA	TGTGCCAGCAGCGCCCAAATGGTGGGCAATGAGCAGTTCTTC	CASSAQMVGNEQFF
few	TRBV19	TRBJ1-1	NA	TGTGCCAGTAGTATAGTAGTCGGCGAAACTGAAGCTTTCTTT	CASSIVVGETEAFF
NA	TRBV5-6	TRBJ1-3	NA	TGTGCCAGCAGCTTGCTGAGTCAGGGGAAGATGCGAGGAAACACCATATATTTT	CASSLLSQGKMRGNTIYF
NA	TRBV7-3	TRBJ2-2	TRBD2	TGTGCCAGCAGCCAAATGGGAGGACTAGCCACCGGGGAGCTGTTTTTT	CASSQMGGLATGELFF
NA	TRBV19	TRBJ2-1	TRBD2	TGTGCCAGTAGGGAGACACTAGCGGGAGTCTACAATGAGCAGTTCTTC	CASRETLAGVYNEQFF
NA	TRBV6-5	TRBJ1-5	NA	TGTGCCAGCAGTTCCTCCACCTCTCCGGAGCCCCAGCATTTT	CASSSSTSPEPQHF
NA	TRBV27	TRBJ2-2	NA	TGTGCCAGCAGACCCAACACCGGGGAGCTGTTTTTT	CASRPNTGELFF
NA	TRBV5-1	TRBJ2-1	TRBD2	TGCGCCAGCAGCCTGACTAGCGGGTATGGTGCATACAATGAGCAGTTCTTC	CASSLTSGYGAYNEQFF
NA	TRBV11-2	TRBJ2-5	NA	TGTGCCAGCGGACGGTGGGGTGAAGAGACCCAGTACTTC	CASGRWGEETQYF
NA	TRBV29-1	TRBJ2-5	NA	TGCAGCGTTGGATTGGGTTTAGGAGAGACCCAGTACTTC	CSVGLGLGETQYF
NA	TRBV7-9	TRBJ2-3	TRBD1	TGTGCCAGCAGCCTTGACAGGGTCGGGTCAGATACGCAGTATTTT	CASSLDRVGSDTQYF
NA	TRBV5-6	TRBJ1-5	NA	TGTGCCAGCAGCTTGCAGGGACTAAATCAGCCCCAGCATTTT	CASSLQGLNQPQHF
NA	TRBV18	TRBJ2-7	TRBD1	TGTGCCAGCTCACCAGGGACAGGGTCCCACGAGCAGTACTTC	CASSPGTGSHEQYF
NA	TRBV9	TRBJ2-5	NA	TGTGCCAGCAGCGTACAAAGGGCGGGGGAGACCCAGTACTTC	CASSVQRAGETQYF
NA	TRBV28	TRBJ2-3	TRBD2	TGTGCCAGCAGTTCAACGGGGGGAAGCACAGATACGCAGTATTTT	CASSSTGGSTDTQYF
NA	TRBV5-1	TRBJ2-4	NA	TGCGCCAGCAGCTTGGCCGGGGAGGACATTCAGTACTTC	CASSLAGEDIQYF
NA	TRBV30	TRBJ2-3	NA	TGTGCCTGGGGAGGGCAAGGCACAGATACGCAGTATTTT	CAWGGQGTDTQYF
NA	TRBV15	TRBJ1-1	NA	TGTGCCACCAGCGGGGGGGGGACTGAAGCTTTCTTT	CATSGGGTEAFF
NA	TRBV10-1	TRBJ2-5	TRBD1	TGCGCCAGCAGCCGCGGACAGGGACAAGAGACCCAGTACTTC	CASSRGQGQETQYF
once	TRBV11-2	TRBJ2-5	NA	TGTGCCAGCAGGGCCGCACAAGAGACCCAGTACTTC	CASRAAQETQYF
NA	TRBV19	TRBJ2-3	TRBD2	TGTGCCAGTAGTACCCGGACTAGCGGGACAGATACGCAGTATTTT	CASSTRTSGTDTQYF
few	TRBV9	TRBJ2-5	NA	TGTGCCAGCAGCACACGAGACGGGGGCCTAGCGGAAGAGACCCAGTACTTC	CASSTRDGGLAEETQYF
NA	TRBV6-5	TRBJ2-7	NA	TGTGCCAGCACCCCGGTCTGGACAGACGAGCAGTACTTC	CASTPVWTDEQYF
NA	TRBV5-5	TRBJ1-5	NA	TGTGCCAGCAGCAGGGTGGATGGAAATCAGCCCCAGCATTTT	CASSRVDGNQPQHF
NA	TRBV28	TRBJ2-1	TRBD1	TGTGCCAGCAGTTGGGACAGCAACTACAATGAGCAGTTCTTC	CASSWDSNYNEQFF
NA	TRBV19	TRBJ1-5	TRBD1	TGTGCCAGTAGTCCGCGGACAGGGAATAGCAATCAGCCCCAGCATTTT	CASSPRTGNSNQPQHF